This TCR beta chain was sequenced during a study of T cells after yellow fever vaccination. General study results and limits: Contamination by abundant bulk-population clonotypes could be present in FACS-sorted repertoires.

Details on this clonotype: Its specificity is not known.

One entry per CDR3 protein, called by TCRdb with MiXCR from the 5' RACE reads. The repertoire includes some 560,000 distinct CDR3 sequences, about 17% of them detected once, and 17% sits in the top ten. Trimming at V came to 1 base and at J to 8 bases, leaving 2 bases not matched to a gene. The CDR3 has 13 residues. CDR1 is SGDLS, CDR2 YYNGEE, per germline. This sample comprised PBMCs, obtained 4 to 6 days after the first yellow fever vaccination. The TCR originated in a man younger than 35 who received the YFV17D yellow fever vaccine. The rearrangement joins TRBV9 to TRBJ2-2; 7 bases align to TRBD2. Here the CDR3 DNA reads TGTGCCAGCAGCGTATCCGGGGGGGGGGAGCTGTTTTTT. Its protein product is CASSVSGGGELFF.